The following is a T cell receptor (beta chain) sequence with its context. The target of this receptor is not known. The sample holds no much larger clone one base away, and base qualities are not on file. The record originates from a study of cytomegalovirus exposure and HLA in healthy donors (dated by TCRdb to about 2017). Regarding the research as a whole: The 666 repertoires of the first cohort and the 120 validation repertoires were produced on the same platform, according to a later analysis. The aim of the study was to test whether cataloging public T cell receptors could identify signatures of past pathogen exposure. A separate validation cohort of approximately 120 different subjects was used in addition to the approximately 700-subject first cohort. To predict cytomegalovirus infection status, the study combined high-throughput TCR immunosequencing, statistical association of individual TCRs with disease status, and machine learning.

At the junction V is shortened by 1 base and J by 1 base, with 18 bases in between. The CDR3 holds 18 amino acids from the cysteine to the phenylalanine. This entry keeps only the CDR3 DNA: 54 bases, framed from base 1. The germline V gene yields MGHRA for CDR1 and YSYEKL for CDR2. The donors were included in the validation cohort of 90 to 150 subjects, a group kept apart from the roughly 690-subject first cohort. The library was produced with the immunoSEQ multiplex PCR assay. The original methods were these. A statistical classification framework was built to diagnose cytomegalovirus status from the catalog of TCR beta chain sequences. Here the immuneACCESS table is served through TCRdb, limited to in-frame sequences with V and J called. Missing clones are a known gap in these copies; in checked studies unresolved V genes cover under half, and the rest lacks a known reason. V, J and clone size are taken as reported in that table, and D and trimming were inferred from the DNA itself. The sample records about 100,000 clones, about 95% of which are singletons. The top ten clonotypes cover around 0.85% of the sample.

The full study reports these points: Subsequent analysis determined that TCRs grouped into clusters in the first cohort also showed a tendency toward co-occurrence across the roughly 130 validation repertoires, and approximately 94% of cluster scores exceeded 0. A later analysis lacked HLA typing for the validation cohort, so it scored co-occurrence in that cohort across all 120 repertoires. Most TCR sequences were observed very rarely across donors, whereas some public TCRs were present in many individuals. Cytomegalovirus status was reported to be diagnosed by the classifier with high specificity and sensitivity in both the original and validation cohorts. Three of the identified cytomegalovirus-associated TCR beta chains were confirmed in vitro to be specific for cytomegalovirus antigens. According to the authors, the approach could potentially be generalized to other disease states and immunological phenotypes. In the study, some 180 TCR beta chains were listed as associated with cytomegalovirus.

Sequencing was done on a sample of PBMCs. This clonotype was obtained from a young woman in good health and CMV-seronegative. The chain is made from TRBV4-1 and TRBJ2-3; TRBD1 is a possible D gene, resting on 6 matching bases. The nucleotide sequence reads TGCGCCAGCAGCCAAGGGTCTGCTTTTGGGGGCCGCACAGATACGCAGTATTTT. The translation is CASSQGSAFGGRTDTQYF.